This T cell receptor (beta chain) comes out of a study of blood T cell repertoires in COVID-19. The germline gives CDR1 SGHRS, CDR2 YFSETQ. The CDR3 length is 13 residues. The V and J ends lost 0 bases and 4 bases respectively, with 7 bases between them. Original analysis: Amplification of reference gene primers provided the estimated nucleated cell counts. Sequencing was performed with immunoSEQ multiplex PCR; in TCRdb, only in-frame clones are kept and a portion is missing. V and J calls and clone size are those listed in that table; D and trimming were worked out from the DNA. The repertoire consists of about 480,000 clones, with 89% occurring once and the leading ten covering about 0.91%.

What was sequenced was peripheral blood. The TCR comes from a man in his late teens or twenties with COVID-19, enrolled during active disease. This chain joins TRBV5-1 and TRBJ1-1; possible D gene TRBD1, 5 bases. The CDR3 loop reads CASSLEGVTEAFF. Here the CDR3 DNA reads TGCGCCAGCAGCTTGGAAGGGGTCACTGAAGCTTTCTTT.